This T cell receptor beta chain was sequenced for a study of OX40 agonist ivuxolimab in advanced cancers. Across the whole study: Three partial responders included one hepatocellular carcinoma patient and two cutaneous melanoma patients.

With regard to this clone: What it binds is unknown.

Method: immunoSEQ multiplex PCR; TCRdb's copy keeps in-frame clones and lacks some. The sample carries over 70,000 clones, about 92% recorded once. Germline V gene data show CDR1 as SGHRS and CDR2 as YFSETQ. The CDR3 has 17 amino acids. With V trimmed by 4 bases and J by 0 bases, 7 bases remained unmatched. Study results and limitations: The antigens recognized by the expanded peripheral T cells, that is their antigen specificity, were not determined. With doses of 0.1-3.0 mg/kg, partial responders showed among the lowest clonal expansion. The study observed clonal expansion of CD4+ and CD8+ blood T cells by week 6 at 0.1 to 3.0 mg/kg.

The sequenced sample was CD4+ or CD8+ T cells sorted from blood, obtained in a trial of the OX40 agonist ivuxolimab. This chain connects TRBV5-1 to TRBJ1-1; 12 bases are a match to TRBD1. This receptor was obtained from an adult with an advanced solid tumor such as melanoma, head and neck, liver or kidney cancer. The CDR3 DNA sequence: TGCGCCAGCAGCGCCGGGGGACAGGGGGCCGTGAACACTGAAGCTTTCTTT. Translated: CASSAGGQGAVNTEAFF.